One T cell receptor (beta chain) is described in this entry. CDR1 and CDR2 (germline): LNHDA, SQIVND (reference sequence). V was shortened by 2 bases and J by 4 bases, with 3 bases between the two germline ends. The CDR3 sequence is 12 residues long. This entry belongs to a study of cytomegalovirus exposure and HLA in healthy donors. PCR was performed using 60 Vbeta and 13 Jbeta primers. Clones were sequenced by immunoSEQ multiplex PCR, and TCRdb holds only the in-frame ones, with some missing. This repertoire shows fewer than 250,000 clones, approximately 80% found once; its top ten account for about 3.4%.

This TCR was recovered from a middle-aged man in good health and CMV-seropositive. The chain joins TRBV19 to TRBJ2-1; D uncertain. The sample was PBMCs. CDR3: CASSILYNEQFF. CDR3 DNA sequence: TGTGCCAGTAGTATACTTTACAATGAGCAGTTCTTC.